What follows describes a single T cell receptor (beta chain). The sample comes from a study of blood T cell repertoires in COVID-19. Study context: Acute and convalescent COVID-19 specimens originated in the United States, Italy and Spain. Nucleic acid was either cDNA or gDNA, and it came from T cells, B-cell-depleted T cells, or PBMCs.

CDR1 and CDR2 from the germline V gene are MNHEY and SVGAGI. This CDR3 has 13 amino acids. The V end was cut by 5 bases, the J end by 10 bases, with 12 bases between. Here immunoSEQ multiplex PCR was the method, and the copy in TCRdb shows in-frame clones only, minus some. The sample has about 44,000 clones, around 84% seen once. The chain combines TRBV6-5 with TRBJ1-6; D gene ambiguous. Sequenced: peripheral blood. The source is a human donor in a cohort sampled during active COVID-19. The CDR3 DNA is TGTGCCAGCAGTACGATTCTAGAGTCACCCCTCCACTTT. Protein: CASSTILESPLHF.